This TCR beta chain comes out of a study of blood T cell repertoires in COVID-19. Study in general: PBMCs, B-cell-depleted T cells, or T cells provided the cDNA or gDNA that made up the material.

Across under 25 US areas, participants ranged in age from roughly 18 to 89 years. Participants had their cohort set by participant-reported clinical history. Recovery meant two consecutive negative NP/OP PCR tests, professional clearance, or resolved symptoms. V dropped 6 bases and J dropped 3; count of bases not matched to a gene: 10. The germline CDR1 and CDR2 sequences are MNHEY and SVGEGT. The CDR3 length is 16 residues. In its sample, this clone was seen once. Generated by immunoSEQ multiplex PCR, the TCRdb table keeps only in-frame clones and is missing some. The table shows about 350,000 clones, with roughly nine tenths occurring only once.

V and J are TRBV6-2 or TRBV6-3 and TRBJ2-7; 11 bases agree with TRBD1. The source of this sequence is a woman younger than 45 who had recovered from COVID-19. The source material was PBMCs or T cells enriched from blood (not recorded which). CDR3 sequence: CASSPSTGTGGYEQYF. The CDR3 DNA reads as TGTGCCAGCAGCCCTTCAACCGGGACAGGGGGCTACGAGCAGTACTTC.